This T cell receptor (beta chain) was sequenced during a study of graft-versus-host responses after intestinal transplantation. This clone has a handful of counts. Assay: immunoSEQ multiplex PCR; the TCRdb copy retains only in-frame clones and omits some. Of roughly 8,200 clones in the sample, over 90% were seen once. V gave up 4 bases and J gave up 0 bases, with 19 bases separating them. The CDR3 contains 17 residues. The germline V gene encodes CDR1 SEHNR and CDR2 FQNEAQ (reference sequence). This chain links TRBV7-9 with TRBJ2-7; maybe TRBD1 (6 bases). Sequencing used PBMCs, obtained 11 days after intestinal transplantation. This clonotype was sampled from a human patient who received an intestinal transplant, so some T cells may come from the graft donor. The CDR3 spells CASSSAMEQGRSYEQYF. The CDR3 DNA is TGTGCCAGCAGCTCGGCTATGGAACAGGGCCGCTCCTACGAGCAGTACTTC.